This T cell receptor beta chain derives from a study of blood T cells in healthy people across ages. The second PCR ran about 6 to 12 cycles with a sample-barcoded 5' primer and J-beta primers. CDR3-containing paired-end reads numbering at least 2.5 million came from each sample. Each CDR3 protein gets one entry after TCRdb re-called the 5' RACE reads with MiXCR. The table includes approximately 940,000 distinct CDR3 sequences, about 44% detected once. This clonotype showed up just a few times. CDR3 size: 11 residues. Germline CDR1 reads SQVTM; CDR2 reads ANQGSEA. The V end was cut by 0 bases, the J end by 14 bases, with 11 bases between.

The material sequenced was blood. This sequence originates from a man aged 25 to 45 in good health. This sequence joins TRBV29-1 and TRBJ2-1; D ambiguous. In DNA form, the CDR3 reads TGCAGCGTTGAAGAGGCAGAACCGGAGTTCTTC. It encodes CSVEEAEPEFF.